The 15 T cell receptor beta chains listed next were all sequenced from one sample in a study of beta chain features in type 1 diabetes. Study observations and caveats: Significant though moderate, a shortening of TCRB CDR3s appeared in all four CD4+ subsets of Type 1 diabetes patients.

These TCRs' antigens remain unknown. The isolated RNA, all of it, was reverse transcribed, so expressed TCRB transcripts were what got sequenced. The assay was immunoSEQ multiplex PCR, and TCRdb's table has in-frame clones only and misses some. Here the sample spans about 250,000 clones, 11% being singletons. Material: naive CD4+ T cells from blood. These TCRs come from a man under 40 with type 1 diabetes.

This clone has just a few counts. CDR3 DNA sequence: TGTGCCAGTTCACCGGGACTCAGGACCGGGGAGCTGTTTTTT. It specifies CASSPGLRTGELFF. The chain combines TRBV19 with TRBJ2-2, with D perhaps matching TRBD2 (6 bases). The germline gives CDR1 LNHDA, CDR2 SQIVND (reference sequence). V lost 8 bases to trimming and J lost 5 bases, with 15 bases between them. The CDR3 is 14 residues long.

V and J are TRBV30 and TRBJ2-3; TRBD1 matches at 10 bases. The CDR3 totals 20 residues. J was trimmed by 4 bases and V by 4 bases; bases with no gene match: 23. Germline V gives CDR1 GTSNPN, CDR2 SVGIG (reference sequence). As DNA, the CDR3 is TGTGCCTGGACCCATAAGAGGGGGGGTTTGGGACAGGGGAAGGCAGATACGCAGTATTTT. As protein: CAWTHKRGGLGQGKADTQYF.

The chain couples TRBV2 to TRBJ2-1, with 9 bases aligning to TRBD2. Germline V lookup: CDR1 SNHLY, CDR2 FYNNEI. There are 16 residues in the CDR3. The trim removed 2 bases at V and 9 bases at J, leaving 11 bases unmatched. The CDR3 nucleotides read TGTGCCAGCAGTGAAATTCCGGGACTAGCAGTCGCTGAGCAGTTCTTC. Translating it yields CASSEIPGLAVAEQFF. Drawing the rest from reference TRBV2 and TRBJ2-1, the complete variable domain is EPEVTQTPSHQVTQMGQEVILRCVPISNHLYFYWYRQILGQKVEFLVSFYNNEISEKSEIFDDQFSVERPDGSNFTLKIRSTKLEDSAMYFCASSEIPGLAVAEQFFGPGTRLTVL.

This clone was found a few times. The chain carries TRBV5-1 and TRBJ1-5; maybe TRBD1 (6 bases). V lost 0 bases and J 3 bases, leaving 7 bases between the germline ends. This CDR3 region has 14 residues. Germline V gene data show CDR1 as SGHRS and CDR2 as YFSETQ. The CDR3 sequence is CASSLGGPNQPQHF. CDR3 nucleotide sequence: TGCGCCAGCAGCTTGGGGGGGCCCAATCAGCCCCAGCATTTT. The variable domain in full, with the rest retrieved from reference TRBV5-1 and TRBJ1-5, is KAGVTQTPRYLIKTRGQQVTLSCSPISGHRSVSWYQQTPGQGLQFLFEYFSETQRNKGNFPGRFSGRQFSNSRSEMNVSTLELGDSALYLCASSLGGPNQPQHFGDGTRLSIL.

The chain combines TRBV28 with TRBJ2-5; D is undetermined. The germline V and J ends were trimmed by 3 bases and 6 bases, with 14 bases remaining between them. There are 14 residues in the CDR3. CDR1 is MDHEN and CDR2 is SYDVKM in the germline V gene. The CDR3 DNA sequence: TGTGCCAGCAGTTTGTTGACTGGTGCTAAGACCCAGTACTTC. Its translation is CASSLLTGAKTQYF.

This rearrangement joins TRBV28 to TRBJ2-7; D is undetermined. From germline, CDR1 is MDHEN and CDR2 SYDVKM. The V end was cut by 2 bases, the J end by 0 bases, with 8 bases between. This CDR3 is built from 14 residues. The CDR3 protein is CASSLDRSSYEQYF. The CDR3 coding sequence is TGTGCCAGCAGTTTAGATAGGAGCTCCTACGAGCAGTACTTC.

This rearrangement joins TRBV10-3 to TRBJ2-7, with TRBD1 identical over 12 bases. V was clipped by 7 bases and J by 5 bases; unmatched bases: 3. There are 13 residues in the CDR3. Germline-derived CDR1 and CDR2 are ENHRY and SYGVKD. The CDR3 nucleotides are TGTGCCATCACCGGGACAGGGGGCCACGAGCAGTACTTC. Amino acid sequence: CAITGTGGHEQYF.

This clone has only a few counts. The gene calls are TRBV7-3 and TRBJ1-1, with D possibly matching TRBD1 (5 bases). The germline V gene encodes CDR1 SGHTA and CDR2 FQGTGA. CDR3 length: 14 amino acids. V gave up 5 bases and J gave up 6 bases, with 16 bases separating them. Here the CDR3 reads CASSTNPDNPEAFF. The CDR3 DNA is TGTGCCAGCAGCACCAACCCGGACAACCCTGAAGCTTTCTTT.

Comments on this clone: One end of the junction fails to match germline, which may point to a read error. V usage is TRBV7-8 and J usage is TRBJ2-5; 8 bases map to TRBD1. The CDR3 sequence is 11 residues long. Per the germline V gene, CDR1 is SGHVS and CDR2 is FQNEAQ. CDR3 loop: CASSTGQGKDF. DNA of the CDR3: TGTGCCAGCAGCACCGGACAGGGAAAGGACTTC. Complete variable domain (other parts from reference TRBV7-8 and TRBJ2-5): GAGVSQSPRYKVAKRGQDVALRCDPISGHVSLFWYQQALGQGPEFLTYFQNEAQLDKSGLPSDRFFAERPEGSVSTLKIQRTQQEDSAVYLCASSTGQGKDFGPGTRLLVL.

This clone came up a few times. This chain uses TRBV5-4 with TRBJ2-2, with D maybe TRBD1 (6 bases). The V end lost 4 bases, the J end lost 7 bases, and 14 bases lay between the germline ends. The CDR3 is made up of 14 amino acids. Germline V gene lookup returns CDR1 SGHNT and CDR2 YYREEE (reference sequence). DNA of the CDR3: TGTGCCAGCAGCCCTACAGGGTCCATCGGGGAGCTGTTTTTT. It encodes CASSPTGSIGELFF.

The V and J genes are TRBV11-3 and TRBJ2-5, with a weak D call TRBD2 (5 bases). CDR1 is SGHNT, CDR2 YENEEA, per germline. CDR3 length: 13 residues. Trimming removed 5 bases at V and 5 bases at J, with 12 bases between. The CDR3 DNA reads as TGTGCCAGCAGCCCGGACTTCGCGGAGACCCAGTACTTC. This gives the protein CASSPDFAETQYF.

The chain couples TRBV27 to TRBJ2-7; D is unclear. The ends were cut back, 8 bases at V and 5 bases at J, with 22 bases in the middle. Germline assignment: CDR1 MNHEY and CDR2 SMNVEV (reference sequence). The CDR3 has 15 amino acids. CDR3 nucleotide sequence: TGTGCCAGCCCAATTATGGTGGGTGGCGCGGACGAGCAGTACTTC. It codes for CASPIMVGGADEQYF.

This chain uses TRBV20-1 with TRBJ1-1; 7 positions match TRBD1. V lost 3 bases and J lost 11; bases outside the gene matches: 6. CDR3 size: 11 residues. Per germline, CDR1 DFQATT and CDR2 SNEGSKA (reference sequence). The CDR3 DNA reads TGCAGTGCTAGGAGAAGGGGGCACGCTTTCTTT. This gives the protein CSARRRGHAFF.

This clone was detected a few times. The chain employs TRBV27 and TRBJ2-7; 7 bases line up with TRBD1. CDR3 length: 15 residues. V lost 3 bases, J lost 2 bases, and 7 bases stayed unmatched. Germline V gene data show CDR1 as MNHEY and CDR2 as SMNVEV (reference sequence). The CDR3, as DNA: TGTGCCAGCAGTTTGACCGGGACAGAGCCCTACGAGCAGTACTTC. This translates into CASSLTGTEPYEQYF.

There are a few counts of this clone. The chain couples TRBV5-1 to TRBJ2-1; TRBD1 agrees at 10 bases. Trimming at V came to 6 bases and at J to 5 bases, leaving 5 bases not matched to a gene. CDR1 is SGHRS, CDR2 YFSETQ, per germline. The CDR3 runs 14 residues. The CDR3 DNA reads as TGCGCCAGCAAACCGGGACAGGGGAACAATGAGCAGTTCTTC. Its translation is CASKPGQGNNEQFF.